This record covers a single TCR beta chain. The sample is drawn from a study of blood T cell repertoires in COVID-19. Study as a whole: T cells, B-cell-depleted T cells, or PBMCs supplied cDNA or gDNA.

Under the authors' procedure: Amplified reference gene primers provided the basis for estimating nucleated cell counts. Generated by immunoSEQ multiplex PCR, the TCRdb table keeps only in-frame clones and is missing some. The V and J calls and clone size were taken over from that table, and D and trimming were inferred from the DNA. The repertoire holds around 170,000 clones, with under 85% as singletons. The sample comprised peripheral blood. This receptor was taken from a woman aged 70-85 years with COVID-19, enrolled during active disease.

The CDR3 DNA reads as TGCGCCAGCGTGGGTCTAGCGGGCTACAATGAGCAGTTCTTC. Its protein is CASVGLAGYNEQFF. The J gene is TRBJ2-1, the V gene TRBV10-2; 8 bases line up with TRBD2. V shed 8 bases and J 3 bases; nucleotides not matched to a gene: 6. The CDR3 runs to 14 residues. Per germline, CDR1 WSHSY and CDR2 SAAADI.